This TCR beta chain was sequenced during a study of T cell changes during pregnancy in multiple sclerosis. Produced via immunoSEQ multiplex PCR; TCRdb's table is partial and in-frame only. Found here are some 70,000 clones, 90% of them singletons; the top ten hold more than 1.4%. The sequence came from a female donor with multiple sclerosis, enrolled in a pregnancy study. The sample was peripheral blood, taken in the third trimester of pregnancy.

Here the CDR3 reads CASSPRGIYGYTF. The CDR3 DNA reads TGTGCCAGCAGCCCCAGGGGGATATATGGCTACACCTTC. V usage is TRBV11-2 and J usage is TRBJ1-2; 7 bases line up with TRBD1. The CDR3 runs 13 residues. Germline V CDR1 and CDR2: SGHAT, FQNNGV. V trimming: 5 bases; J trimming: 5 bases; junction bases outside the gene matches: 5.